This T cell receptor beta chain was recorded in a study of shared clonotypes between healthy human individuals. General observations from the study: A handful of donors showed sharing of roughly 5% of naive CD4 clonotypes.

In the study's own analysis: From ImmunoSEQ came sequences covering only the junction and carrying no quality scores, so filtering differed. Sequencing was performed with immunoSEQ multiplex PCR; in TCRdb, only in-frame clones are kept and a portion is missing. The V and J calls and clone size were taken over from that table, and D and trimming were inferred from the DNA. The sample holds over 2 million clones, 85% to 95% seen once. This CDR3 contains 15 residues. Trimming removed 3 bases at V and 0 bases at J, with 9 bases between. The germline CDR1 and CDR2 sequences are SGHRS and YFSETQ. Concerning this clone itself: What it binds is unknown.

The V and J genes are TRBV5-1 and TRBJ1-4; D uncertain. The sample was naive CD4+ T cells sorted from blood. Subset noted: CD45RA+ positively selected. The source is a man between 18 and 29 years old in good health. The CDR3 spells CASSYSGSTNEKLFF. CDR3 DNA sequence: TGCGCCAGCAGCTACTCAGGATCAACTAATGAAAAACTGTTTTTT.